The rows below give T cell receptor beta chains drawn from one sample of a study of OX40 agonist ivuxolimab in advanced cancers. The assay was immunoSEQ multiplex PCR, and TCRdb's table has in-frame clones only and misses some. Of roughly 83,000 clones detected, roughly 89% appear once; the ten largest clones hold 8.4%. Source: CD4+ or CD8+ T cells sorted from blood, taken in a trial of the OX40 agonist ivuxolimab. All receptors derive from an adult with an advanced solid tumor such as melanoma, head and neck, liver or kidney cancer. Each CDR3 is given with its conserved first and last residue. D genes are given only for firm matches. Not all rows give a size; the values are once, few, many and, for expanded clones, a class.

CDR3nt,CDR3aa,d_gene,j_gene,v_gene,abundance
TGTGCCAGCAGCGAGACGGGTTTAGGGGGCTACACCTTC,CASSETGLGGYTF,-,TRBJ1-2,TRBV9,-
TGTGCCAGCAGTTTTACCATAGCGGGAGTGGGGAATGAGCAGTTCTTC,CASSFTIAGVGNEQFF,TRBD2,TRBJ2-1,TRBV6-5,-
TGTGCCAGCAGCCTTTCCGGGACAGCCGAGCAGTACTTC,CASSLSGTAEQYF,TRBD1,TRBJ2-7,TRBV5-4,-
TGTGCCAGCAGCCCGGGGGTCGGGGACGGGGGAGATACGCAGTATTTT,CASSPGVGDGGDTQYF,-,TRBJ2-3,TRBV11-2,-
TGTGCCAGCAGCCGGGAGGAGATGTCCCTCCACTTT,CASSREEMSLHF,-,TRBJ1-6,TRBV4-2,few
TGCGCCAGCAGCCAAGTGAGGACAGGGTTGTTCACTGAAGCTTTCTTT,CASSQVRTGLFTEAFF,TRBD1,TRBJ1-1,TRBV4-1,-
TGTGCCAGCAGCCAAGACGGCTATCAGCCCCAGCATTTT,CASSQDGYQPQHF,-,TRBJ1-5,TRBV14,few
TGTGCCTGGAGCGGCGGAATTGGCTACACCTTC,CAWSGGIGYTF,-,TRBJ1-2,TRBV30,-
TGCGCCAGCAGCCCTGTAACAGGGGGACTAGCGGACAATGAGCAGTTCTTC,CASSPVTGGLADNEQFF,TRBD2,TRBJ2-1,TRBV4-3,-
TGTGCCAGCAGCTTGTGGGCAGGGGAACGCTACACCTTC,CASSLWAGERYTF,-,TRBJ1-2,TRBV5-6,-
TGCGCCAGCAGCCAAGATAACCCCCCGGGGGGGGCAAACACTGAAGCTTTCTTT,CASSQDNPPGGANTEAFF,-,TRBJ1-1,TRBV4-3,-
TGTGCTAGTGGGCCGACTAGCAGTCCCTACAATGAGCAGTTCTTC,CASGPTSSPYNEQFF,TRBD2,TRBJ2-1,TRBV12-5,-
TGTGCCAGCAGCCAAGAGAGAGATACGCAGTATTTT,CASSQERDTQYF,-,TRBJ2-3,TRBV4-2,-
TGCGCCAGCAGCCAAGATACCGAGGGGTCTGGAAACACCATATATTTT,CASSQDTEGSGNTIYF,-,TRBJ1-3,TRBV4-3,-
TGTGCCTGGAGCCACGCACCAGATACGCAGTATTTT,CAWSHAPDTQYF,-,TRBJ2-3,TRBV30,-
TGTGCCAGCAGCTTATCAAGGGGGCTAGCGCGCACAGATACGCAGTATTTT,CASSLSRGLARTDTQYF,-,TRBJ2-3,TRBV7-9,-
TGTGCCAGCAGTCCAACGGGGATAACGCCAGATACGCAGTATTTT,CASSPTGITPDTQYF,-,TRBJ2-3,TRBV6-6,-
TGTGCCTGGGATAGGACTAGTGCGGATACGCAGTATTTT,CAWDRTSADTQYF,TRBD2,TRBJ2-3,TRBV30,-
TGTGCCAGCAGCCATAAGGGGGGGGTAAGGACTGAAGCTTTCTTT,CASSHKGGVRTEAFF,-,TRBJ1-1,TRBV4-2,-
TGTGCCAGCAGTAGCGGCTCCTACAATGAGCAGTTCTTC,CASSSGSYNEQFF,-,TRBJ2-1,TRBV6-4,few
TGTGCCAGCAGCACGGACGGTAGCAATCAGCCCCAGCATTTT,CASSTDGSNQPQHF,-,TRBJ1-5,TRBV9,-
TGTGCCAGCAGTGAAGGGGAATACAATGAGCAGTTCTTC,CASSEGEYNEQFF,-,TRBJ2-1,TRBV6-1,few
TGTGCCAGCAGTATCCCTTACACAGATACGCAGTATTTT,CASSIPYTDTQYF,-,TRBJ2-3,TRBV27,-
TGTGCCAGCAGTCTAGGATATGACACAGATACGCAGTATTTT,CASSLGYDTDTQYF,-,TRBJ2-3,TRBV6-6,-
TGCAGTGCTAGAGATTTCGGGGAGCTGTTTTTT,CSARDFGELFF,-,TRBJ2-2,TRBV20-1,-
TGTGCCAGCAGCCAAGATAGTGCGGGCCTGGGAAGGAACTATGGCTACACCTTC,CASSQDSAGLGRNYGYTF,-,TRBJ1-2,TRBV4-2,-
TGCAGTGCTAGAGAGAACGAGCAGTACTTC,CSARENEQYF,-,TRBJ2-7,TRBV20-1,-
TGTGCCAGCAGTCCTGGTCTCGGGACGACCTTTACGGTTTTCTTT,CASSPGLGTTFTVFF,-,TRBJ1-1,TRBV28,-
TGTGCCAGCAGTTTACTGGGGGCCACAGATACGCAGTATTTT,CASSLLGATDTQYF,-,TRBJ2-3,TRBV27,-
TGTGCCAGCAGTGGGCGGGATCAGCCCCAGCATTTT,CASSGRDQPQHF,-,TRBJ1-5,TRBV13,-
TGTGCCAGCGATTCCGGTAGTTTACAGCCCCAGCATTTT,CASDSGSLQPQHF,-,TRBJ1-5,TRBV28,once
TGTGCCAGCAGCTTAGATAAGACAGGGGCTGGCACTGAAGCTTTCTTT,CASSLDKTGAGTEAFF,TRBD1,TRBJ1-1,TRBV11-1,-
TGTGCCCACCTCAGCCGGGGTGACTACAATGAGCAGTTCTTC,CAHLSRGDYNEQFF,-,TRBJ2-1,TRBV2,-
TGTGCCAGCGTTCTCACGGGGGAAAACACTGAAGCTTTCTTT,CASVLTGENTEAFF,-,TRBJ1-1,TRBV28,-
TGTGCCAGCAGCGAGGATGGGTTAGGGGCCAACGTCCTGACTTTC,CASSEDGLGANVLTF,-,TRBJ2-6,TRBV9,-